The 32 T cell receptor beta chains given below trace back to one sample, sequenced in a study of shared clonotypes between healthy human individuals. The protocol was immunoSEQ multiplex PCR, while the TCRdb copy is restricted to in-frame clones and leaves out a portion. Among about 2.4 million clones listed, more than 90% were seen once. The source material was naive CD4+ T cells sorted from blood. Subset described: CD45RA+ positively selected. The receptors here all came from a man younger than 35 in good health.

This clone was seen just once. The V call is TRBV7-2, the J call TRBJ2-1; 13 bases line up with TRBD2. Per the germline V gene, CDR1 is SGHTA and CDR2 is FQGNSA. V was clipped by 5 bases and J by 9 bases; unmatched bases: 4. The CDR3 has 14 residues. The CDR3 region has the DNA TGTGCCAGCAGCCCAAGGACTAGCGGGGGTGAGCAGTTCTTC. Its translation is CASSPRTSGGEQFF.

This rearrangement joins TRBV6-5 to TRBJ1-4, with TRBD1 matching over 9 bases. The CDR3 sequence is 13 residues long. The V gene end was trimmed by 6 bases and the J gene end by 8 bases; junction bases not matched to a gene: 4. Germline V lookup: CDR1 MNHEY, CDR2 SVGAGI. CDR3 coding DNA: TGTGCCAGCAGCCGGACAGGGGAGGAAAAACTGTTTTTT. Amino acid sequence: CASSRTGEEKLFF.

The V call is TRBV30, the J call TRBJ2-2, with 15 nucleotides matching TRBD2. The CDR3 consists of 18 residues. Germline CDR1 and CDR2: GTSNPN and SVGIG (reference sequence). Losses at the gene ends were 2 bases for V and 5 bases for J; bases not matched to a gene: 9. The CDR3 loop reads CAWSYPGLAGGGTGELFF. CDR3 coding DNA: TGTGCCTGGAGTTACCCGGGACTAGCGGGAGGAGGGACCGGGGAGCTGTTTTTT.

This chain joins TRBV19 and TRBJ1-5; the D gene is possibly TRBD1 (5 bases). CDR3 length: 14 amino acids. Deletions cut 9 bases from V and 7 bases from J, with 19 bases between. In germline, CDR1 is LNHDA, CDR2 SQIVND (reference sequence). CDR3 residues: CASGLQGGKQPQHF. CDR3 DNA: TGTGCCAGCGGACTCCAGGGAGGGAAGCAGCCCCAGCATTTT.

V and J are TRBV10-3 and TRBJ1-2; D is possibly TRBD1 (5 bases). Germline loops: CDR1 ENHRY, CDR2 SYGVKD. The CDR3 runs 15 residues. Trimming stripped 4 bases from V and 8 bases from J, with 20 bases between. CDR3 sequence: CAISGPGTEARGYTF. For the CDR3, the DNA is TGTGCCATCAGTGGACCGGGGACGGAGGCACGCGGCTACACCTTC.

V gene TRBV6-1 combines with J gene TRBJ2-1; unclear D gene. Germline values: CDR1 MNHNS, CDR2 SASEGT. Trimming removed 4 bases at V and 3 bases at J, with 4 bases between. This CDR3 comprises 12 residues. This chain's CDR3 is CASSVFYNEQFF. The DNA for the CDR3 is TGTGCCAGCAGTGTCTTCTACAATGAGCAGTTCTTC.

In its sample, this clone was seen once. The gene calls are TRBV30 and TRBJ1-6, with unresolved D. Germline lookup yields CDR1 GTSNPN and CDR2 SVGIG (reference sequence). CDR3 length equals 12 residues. Trimming took off 8 bases at V and 7 bases at J, with 12 bases between the two ends. Written as DNA, the CDR3 is TGTGCCCATGGAAGGACGAATTCACCCCTCCACTTT. Translating it yields CAHGRTNSPLHF.

V usage is TRBV9 and J usage is TRBJ2-1; D is perhaps TRBD2 (5 bases). Trimming stripped 4 bases from V and 0 bases from J, with 17 bases between. The CDR3 consists of 17 residues. The V gene's germline CDR1 is SGDLS and CDR2 YYNGEE. This CDR3 is CASSPRASGGSYNEQFF. CDR3 in DNA: TGTGCCAGCAGCCCCCGAGCAAGCGGAGGCTCCTACAATGAGCAGTTCTTC.

V and J are TRBV18 and TRBJ2-2, with TRBD2 matching over 7 bases. With 2 bases clipped from V and 7 bases from J, the junction kept 10 bases outside the gene matches. Germline CDR1 reads KGHSH; CDR2 reads LQKENI. CDR3 length equals 16 residues. The CDR3 here is CASSPMILAIGGELFF. Written as DNA, the CDR3 is TGTGCCAGCTCACCAATGATACTAGCGATCGGCGGGGAGCTGTTTTTT.

The rearrangement links TRBV7-3 to TRBJ1-2; tentatively, D is TRBD1 (5 bases). Germline CDR1 is SGHTA and CDR2 is FQGTGA. This CDR3 spans 15 amino acids. The V and J ends lost 1 base and 3 bases respectively, with 12 bases between them. The CDR3 here is CASSLNGREDYGYTF. CDR3 nucleotides: TGTGCCAGCAGCTTAAACGGCAGGGAGGACTATGGCTACACCTTC.

The CDR3 nucleotides read TGTGCCAGCAGCCGGGTCGGCGGCAGTATCAGCACAGATACGCAGTATTTT. Translated: CASSRVGGSISTDTQYF. The genes are TRBV7-9 and TRBJ2-3; D is ambiguous. The ends were cut back, 5 bases at V and 0 bases at J, with 18 bases in the middle. This CDR3 has 17 residues. Germline loops: CDR1 SEHNR, CDR2 FQNEAQ (reference sequence). Combining the CDR3 with reference TRBV7-9 and TRBJ2-3 gives the whole variable domain DTGVSQNPRHKITKRGQNVTFRCDPISEHNRLYWYRQTLGQGPEFLTYFQNEAQLEKSRLLSDRFSAERPKGSFSTLEIQRTEQGDSAMYLCASSRVGGSISTDTQYFGPGTRLTVL.

This sequence joins TRBV5-4 and TRBJ2-7; TRBD1 matches 9 bases. Germline CDR1 and CDR2: SGHNT and YYREEE (reference sequence). V trimming: 5 bases; J trimming: 2 bases; junction bases outside the gene matches: 8. There are 15 residues in the CDR3. CDR3 nucleotide sequence: TGTGCCAGCAGTCGGGGTGGGACAGGGACCTACGAGCAGTACTTC. Translated, it gives CASSRGGTGTYEQYF.

This chain joins TRBV29-1 and TRBJ1-1, with 9 bases that match TRBD1. The CDR3 is 14 amino acids. Germline V CDR1 and CDR2: SQVTM, ANQGSEA. The ends lost 1 base at V and 4 bases at J; junction bases unmatched: 4. In DNA, the CDR3 is TGCAGCGTTGAAGGGCGGACAGGGGCCACTGAAGCTTTCTTT. This gives the protein CSVEGRTGATEAFF. The whole variable domain, remainder taken from reference TRBV29-1 and TRBJ1-1, is SAVISQKPSRDICQRGTSLTIQCQVDSQVTMMFWYRQQPGQSLTLIATANQGSEATYESGFVIDKFPISRPNLTFSTLTVSNMSPEDSSIYLCSVEGRTGATEAFFGQGTRLTVV.

The chain employs TRBV6-5 and TRBJ2-5; D gene uncertain. The CDR3 runs 12 residues. Germline CDR1 is MNHEY and CDR2 is SVGAGI. V shed 7 bases and J shed 6 bases, with 12 bases lying between them. The CDR3 region has the DNA TGTGCCAGCACCCGGAGCGACCAGACCCAGTACTTC. Its translation is CASTRSDQTQYF.

This clone turned up a few times. The chain is built from TRBV28 and TRBJ1-6; TRBD1 aligns across 7 bases. Unmatched junction bases numbered 3, after V lost 6 bases and J lost 10 bases. Germline V gene lookup returns CDR1 MDHEN and CDR2 SYDVKM. This CDR3 is 12 amino acids long. The CDR3 nucleotides are TGTGCCAGCAGAGACAGGGACTCACCCCTCCACTTT. It encodes CASRDRDSPLHF.

The V and J genes are TRBV7-8 and TRBJ2-7; D uncertain. Trimming left V 0 bases short and J 1 base short, with 10 bases between. Germline V gene sequence: CDR1 SGHVS, CDR2 FQNEAQ. The CDR3 is 15 residues long. CDR3 DNA sequence: TGTGCCAGCAGCTTAGCAGATTACGGTTCCTACGAGCAGTACTTC. The encoded protein is CASSLADYGSYEQYF.

V and J are TRBV7-3 and TRBJ2-1, with 8 positions matching TRBD1. Germline loops: CDR1 SGHTA, CDR2 FQGTGA. V was pared by 4 bases and J by 0 bases, with 5 bases of the junction left unmatched. This CDR3 spans 16 amino acids. The CDR3 loop reads CASSYTGTGSYNEQFF. CDR3 nucleotides: TGTGCCAGCAGCTACACCGGGACAGGCTCCTACAATGAGCAGTTCTTC.

The rearrangement uses TRBV7-8 and TRBJ1-1; tentative D call: TRBD1 (5 bases). The germline V gene encodes CDR1 SGHVS and CDR2 FQNEAQ. CDR3 size: 17 residues. The ends were cut back, 1 base at V and 3 bases at J, with 18 bases in the middle. In DNA, the CDR3 is TGTGCCAGCAGCTTAGAGGGGCAGAACCCCAGGGACACTGAAGCTTTCTTT. Its translation is CASSLEGQNPRDTEAFF.

The J gene is TRBJ2-5, the V gene TRBV25-1; TRBD1 might be the D (6 bases). The CDR3 totals 14 residues. Germline V CDR1 and CDR2: MGHDK, SYGVNS. V lost 4 bases, J lost 1 base, and 10 bases lay in between. The CDR3 reads CASSAPGVQETQYF. DNA for the CDR3: TGTGCCAGCAGTGCCCCAGGGGTCCAAGAGACCCAGTACTTC.

The gene calls are TRBV5-3 and TRBJ1-1, with 7 bases that match TRBD1. TRBV5-3 belongs to the ORF category, with a function that is uncertain. CDR3 size: 17 residues. V trimming: 2 bases; J trimming: 7 bases; junction bases outside the gene matches: 17. The CDR3 sequence: CARSFCRQGTVEGEAFF. CDR3 in DNA: TGTGCCAGAAGCTTTTGTCGACAGGGTACGGTCGAGGGTGAAGCTTTCTTT.

The rearrangement links TRBV10-3 to TRBJ2-5; the D is unclear. V gave up 4 bases and J gave up 5 bases, with 5 bases separating them. The CDR3 is 11 residues long. The germline V gene encodes CDR1 ENHRY and CDR2 SYGVKD. CDR3 nucleotide sequence: TGTGCCATCAGTGTAAGCGAGACCCAGTACTTC. Its protein product is CAISVSETQYF.

This chain joins TRBV5-1 and TRBJ2-7; 7 bases align to TRBD1. The V and J ends lost 3 bases and 2 bases, in that order; junction bases with no gene match: 5. Per germline, CDR1 SGHRS and CDR2 YFSETQ. This CDR3 comprises 14 residues. CDR3 coding DNA: TGCGCCAGCAGCTCGAATAGGGGGCCCTACGAGCAGTACTTC. Encoded protein: CASSSNRGPYEQYF. The full variable domain, its missing parts supplied by reference TRBV5-1 and TRBJ2-7, is KAGVTQTPRYLIKTRGQQVTLSCSPISGHRSVSWYQQTPGQGLQFLFEYFSETQRNKGNFPGRFSGRQFSNSRSEMNVSTLELGDSALYLCASSSNRGPYEQYFGPGTRLTVT.

The chain has TRBV4-3 and TRBJ2-3; 9 nucleotides agree with TRBD2. The V gene's germline CDR1 is LGHNA and CDR2 YSLEER. The CDR3 has 16 amino acids. J gave up 2 bases and V 1 base, and 4 bases lay outside the gene matches. CDR3 region: CASSQGLAVNTDTQYF. The CDR3 DNA reads as TGCGCCAGCAGCCAAGGACTAGCGGTTAACACAGATACGCAGTATTTT.

The chain has TRBV6-5 and TRBJ2-3; possible D gene TRBD1, 6 bases. Germline V gene lookup returns CDR1 MNHEY and CDR2 SVGAGI. Between the trimmed V and J ends, which lost 2 bases and 1 base, there was a span of 10 bases. This CDR3 has 15 residues. The CDR3 spells CASSYEGEGTDTQYF. CDR3 sequence (DNA): TGTGCCAGCAGTTACGAGGGGGAAGGCACAGATACGCAGTATTTT.

This chain connects TRBV5-4 to TRBJ2-2; D is unresolved. CDR1 and CDR2 (germline): SGHNT, YYREEE (reference sequence). Trimming removed 1 base from V and 3 bases from J, with 10 bases in between. This CDR3 is 15 amino acids long. This CDR3 is CASSLTLVYTGELFF. CDR3 DNA: TGTGCCAGCAGCTTGACCCTAGTATACACCGGGGAGCTGTTTTTT.

This chain joins TRBV4-1 and TRBJ1-2; a possible D gene is TRBD1 (5 bases). There are 14 residues in the CDR3. Germline-derived CDR1 and CDR2 are MGHRA and YSYEKL. V gave up 1 base and J gave up 8 bases, with 14 bases separating them. CDR3 DNA: TGCGCCAGCAGCCAAGTTTGGGGGAAGGGCGGCTACACCTTC. It translates to CASSQVWGKGGYTF.

The rearrangement uses TRBV5-1 and TRBJ2-1; D gene uncertain. This CDR3 is built from 15 residues. V was pared by 0 bases and J by 6 bases, with 13 bases between. Per the germline V gene, CDR1 is SGHRS and CDR2 is YFSETQ. Here the CDR3 reads CASSLGRPGGNEQFF. The CDR3 bases are TGCGCCAGCAGCTTGGGTCGGCCCGGCGGCAATGAGCAGTTCTTC.

The V call is TRBV2, the J call TRBJ2-3; 13 positions match TRBD2. This CDR3 comprises 19 residues. The V gene end was trimmed by 0 bases and the J gene end by 1 base; junction bases not matched to a gene: 7. CDR1 SNHLY and CDR2 FYNNEI come from the germline V gene. The CDR3 spells CASSEARTSGGLGTDTQYF. CDR3 in DNA: TGTGCCAGCAGTGAAGCGCGGACTAGCGGGGGCCTCGGCACAGATACGCAGTATTTT.

Comments on this clone: The sample carries other DNA sequences with the same CDR3. V is TRBV6-1 and J is TRBJ2-7; 7 bases align to TRBD1. V lost 8 bases, J lost 2 bases, and 6 bases stayed unmatched. The CDR3 spans 13 residues. Germline CDR1 and CDR2: MNHNS and SASEGT. CDR3 DNA: TGTGCCAGCTCCCGACAGGGAACCTACGAGCAGTACTTC. Protein: CASSRQGTYEQYF.

V is TRBV6-5 and J is TRBJ2-5, with TRBD2 as a possible D gene (6 bases). Trimming took off 5 bases at V and 3 bases at J, with 16 bases between the two ends. This CDR3 contains 15 residues. Germline V gene data show CDR1 as MNHEY and CDR2 as SVGAGI. CDR3 nucleotides: TGTGCCAGCAGTAGACCGGGACTGAAAGAAGAGACCCAGTACTTC. It encodes CASSRPGLKEETQYF.

There are a few counts of this clone. Other DNA sequences from this sample encode an identical CDR3 as well. The chain joins TRBV27 to TRBJ1-1; D unclear. This CDR3 spans 14 amino acids. Germline CDR1 and CDR2: MNHEY and SMNVEV (reference sequence). The germline V and J ends were trimmed by 5 bases and 0 bases, with 10 bases remaining between them. This CDR3 is CASSLGTLNTEAFF. DNA of the CDR3: TGTGCCAGCAGTCTCGGCACCTTGAACACTGAAGCTTTCTTT.

The V gene is TRBV7-8, the J gene TRBJ1-6, with D tentatively TRBD1 (6 bases). The CDR3 has 17 residues. Per germline, CDR1 SGHVS and CDR2 FQNEAQ. V was cut by 5 bases and J by 2 bases, with 16 bases left in between. The CDR3 protein is CASSPVTGSPYNSPLHF. As DNA, the CDR3 is TGTGCCAGCAGCCCCGTAACAGGGAGCCCCTATAATTCACCCCTCCACTTT.